The 13 T cell receptor beta chains below all came from one sample that was sequenced in a study of cytomegalovirus exposure and HLA in healthy donors. The PCR employed 60 Vbeta primers together with 13 Jbeta primers. Assay: immunoSEQ multiplex PCR; the TCRdb copy retains only in-frame clones and omits some. The table shows 110,000 to 150,000 clones, with roughly 84% occurring only once. Sequenced input: PBMCs. The receptors stem from a boy aged 2 to 9 in good health and CMV-seronegative.

This chain uses TRBV28 with TRBJ1-2, with D perhaps TRBD1 (6 bases). Trimming took off 6 bases at V and 2 bases at J, with 16 bases between the two ends. The CDR3 length is 15 residues. CDR1 is MDHEN and CDR2 is SYDVKM in the germline V gene. CDR3 sequence: CASSPGGPNNYGYTF. The CDR3 DNA follows: TGTGCCAGCAGCCCCGGGGGGCCAAACAACTATGGCTACACCTTC.

The chain is built from TRBV7-8 and TRBJ2-1, with TRBD2 identical over 9 bases. V shed 5 bases, J shed 9 bases, and the junction held 11 bases outside the gene matches. The CDR3 contains 15 residues. Germline CDR1 reads SGHVS; CDR2 reads FQNEAQ. CDR3 region: CASSNLRGGAVEQFF. In DNA, the CDR3 is TGTGCCAGCAGCAACTTGCGCGGGGGGGCAGTTGAGCAGTTCTTC.

The genes are TRBV2 and TRBJ1-1; D gene ambiguous. Germline lookup yields CDR1 SNHLY and CDR2 FYNNEI. Trimming pared 0 bases from V and 11 bases from J, leaving 7 bases between. This CDR3 comprises 11 residues. Written as DNA, the CDR3 is TGTGCCAGCAGTGAAGCCCGAGGCGCTTTCTTT. It encodes CASSEARGAFF.

This clone was detected only once. The chain joins TRBV4-3 to TRBJ2-7; 10 nucleotides match TRBD1. CDR1 and CDR2 from the germline V gene are LGHNA and YSLEER. The V and J ends lost 0 bases and 5 bases, in that order; junction bases with no gene match: 7. This CDR3 is 16 amino acids long. Here the CDR3 DNA reads TGCGCCAGCAGCCAAGATTGGAGACAGGGGGCCCACGAGCAGTACTTC. Its protein is CASSQDWRQGAHEQYF.

Of note for this clone: The identical CDR3 is also encoded by other nucleotide sequences in the sample. The rearrangement uses TRBV6-1 and TRBJ2-3; 7 bases are a match to TRBD1. Looked up from germline, CDR1 is MNHNS and CDR2 is SASEGT. CDR3 size: 16 residues. Trimming cost V 3 bases and J 6 bases; bases outside gene matches: 12. The CDR3 DNA reads TGTGCCAGCAGTGACCTACAGGGGTTTTTGGCGGATACGCAGTATTTT. This codes for CASSDLQGFLADTQYF.

The chain is built from TRBV2 and TRBJ2-2; 10 bases align to TRBD1. CDR1 is SNHLY, CDR2 FYNNEI, per germline. V dropped 7 bases and J dropped 6; count of bases not matched to a gene: 11. The CDR3 loop spans 16 amino acids. The CDR3 nucleotides read TGTGCCAGCACCGACTTTGGGACAGGGGCGGCCGGGGAGCTGTTTTTT. It yields the protein CASTDFGTGAAGELFF.

The chain is built from TRBV9 and TRBJ1-4, with TRBD1 matching over 10 bases. Losses at the gene ends were 3 bases for V and 6 bases for J; bases not matched to a gene: 5. Germline-derived CDR1 and CDR2 are SGDLS and YYNGEE. The CDR3 is 15 residues long. The CDR3 DNA is TGTGCCAGCAGCGGGACAGGGGGTATCGATGAAAAACTGTTTTTT. Protein: CASSGTGGIDEKLFF. Full variable domain (outside the CDR3, taken from reference TRBV9 and TRBJ1-4): DSGVTQTPKHLITATGQRVTLRCSPRSGDLSVYWYQQSLDQGLQFLIQYYNGEERAKGNILERFSAQQFPDLHSELNLSSLELGDSALYFCASSGTGGIDEKLFFGSGTQLSVL.

The genes are TRBV5-6 and TRBJ1-5; D remains unclear. Looked up from germline, CDR1 is SGHDT and CDR2 is YYEEEE. The CDR3 sequence is 14 residues long. Trimming took off 0 bases at V and 8 bases at J, with 12 bases between the two ends. The CDR3 coding sequence is TGTGCCAGCAGCTTGGGGTTGGGCAGTAAGCCCCAGCATTTT. This codes for CASSLGLGSKPQHF.

The sample holds one count of this clone. DNA for the CDR3: TGTGCCAGCAGCCTGTCGGCCGGGACAGGGTCTGGAAACACCATATATTTT. It is translated as CASSLSAGTGSGNTIYF. The chain recombines TRBV7-8 with TRBJ1-3; 9 bases align to TRBD1. J lost 1 base, V lost 5 bases, and 9 bases had no gene match. The CDR3 runs to 17 residues. CDR1 is SGHVS and CDR2 is FQNEAQ in the germline V gene.

The chain carries TRBV2 and TRBJ1-1; TRBD1 matches at 7 bases. The CDR3 sequence is 17 residues long. Trimming cost V 3 bases and J 1 base; bases outside gene matches: 11. Germline-derived CDR1 and CDR2 are SNHLY and FYNNEI. The CDR3 region has the DNA TGTGCCAGCAGTGACTCGGGGGCGGGACAGAGGAACACTGAAGCTTTCTTT. Translation: CASSDSGAGQRNTEAFF.

The chain has TRBV28 and TRBJ2-3; 9 nucleotides agree with TRBD2. V dropped 5 bases and J dropped 6; count of bases not matched to a gene: 6. In germline, CDR1 is MDHEN, CDR2 SYDVKM. The CDR3 consists of 14 residues. CDR3 sequence reads: CASSPGTSWDTQYF. Here the CDR3 DNA reads TGTGCCAGCAGTCCCGGGACTAGCTGGGATACGCAGTATTTT.

This sequence joins TRBV4-1 and TRBJ1-5; a possible D gene is TRBD1 (5 bases). This CDR3 region has 18 residues. Germline V gene data show CDR1 as MGHRA and CDR2 as YSYEKL. Trimming pared 0 bases from V and 3 bases from J, leaving 18 bases between. The CDR3 coding sequence is TGCGCCAGCAGCCAAGAATCGGTAGGCGCCAGGGTCAATCAGCCCCAGCATTTT. It translates to CASSQESVGARVNQPQHF.

Written as DNA, the CDR3 is TGTGCCAGCAGGGAGCTAAAGACCCAGTACTTC. This encodes CASRELKTQYF. The chain is built from TRBV25-1 and TRBJ2-5; D gene uncertain. Between the trimmed V and J ends, which lost 6 bases and 6 bases, there was a span of 8 bases. Germline-derived CDR1 and CDR2 are MGHDK and SYGVNS. This CDR3 has 11 residues.